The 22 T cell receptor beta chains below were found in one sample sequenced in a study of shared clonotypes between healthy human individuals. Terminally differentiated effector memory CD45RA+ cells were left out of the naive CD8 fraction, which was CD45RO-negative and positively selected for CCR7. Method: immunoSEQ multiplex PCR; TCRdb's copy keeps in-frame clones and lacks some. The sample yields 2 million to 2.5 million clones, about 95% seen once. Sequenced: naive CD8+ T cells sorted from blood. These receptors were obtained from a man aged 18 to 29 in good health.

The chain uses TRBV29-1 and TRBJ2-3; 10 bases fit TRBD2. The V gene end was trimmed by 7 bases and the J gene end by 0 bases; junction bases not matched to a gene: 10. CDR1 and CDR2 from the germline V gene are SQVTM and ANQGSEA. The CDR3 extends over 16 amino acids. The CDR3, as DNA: TGCAGCGAGGTGGGGCTAGCGGGGGCTAGCACAGATACGCAGTATTTT. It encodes CSEVGLAGASTDTQYF.

CDR3 coding DNA: TGCGCCAGCAGCTTGGACTCCCAAAAACCGTGGCAGTCAGGTATAGATACGCAGTATTTT. Encoded protein: CASSLDSQKPWQSGIDTQYF. V gene TRBV5-1 combines with J gene TRBJ2-3; D remains unclear. V lost 0 bases to trimming and J lost 5 bases, with 28 bases between them. Germline CDR1 is SGHRS and CDR2 is YFSETQ. The CDR3 totals 20 residues. Full variable domain (remainder filled in from reference TRBV5-1 and TRBJ2-3): KAGVTQTPRYLIKTRGQQVTLSCSPISGHRSVSWYQQTPGQGLQFLFEYFSETQRNKGNFPGRFSGRQFSNSRSEMNVSTLELGDSALYLCASSLDSQKPWQSGIDTQYFGPGTRLTVL.

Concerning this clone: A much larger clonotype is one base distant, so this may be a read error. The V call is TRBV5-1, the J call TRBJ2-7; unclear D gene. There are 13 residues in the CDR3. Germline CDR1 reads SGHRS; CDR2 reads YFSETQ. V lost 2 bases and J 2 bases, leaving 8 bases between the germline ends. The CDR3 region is CASSFTETYEQYF. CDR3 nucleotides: TGCGCCAGCAGCTTCACAGAAACCTACGAGCAGTACTTC.

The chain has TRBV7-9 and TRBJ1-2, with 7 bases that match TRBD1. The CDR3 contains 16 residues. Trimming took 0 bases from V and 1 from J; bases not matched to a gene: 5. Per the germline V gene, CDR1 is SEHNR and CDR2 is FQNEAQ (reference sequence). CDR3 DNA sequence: TGTGCCAGCAGCTTAGCCGCCCAGGGGGATAACTATGGCTACACCTTC. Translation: CASSLAAQGDNYGYTF.

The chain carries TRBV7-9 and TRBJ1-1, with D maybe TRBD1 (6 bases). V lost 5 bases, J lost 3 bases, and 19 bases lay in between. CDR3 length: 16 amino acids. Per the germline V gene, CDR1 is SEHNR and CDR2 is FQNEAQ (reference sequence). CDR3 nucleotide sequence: TGTGCCAGCAGCCCGCACGCTTTAGGGGGTCACACTGAAGCTTTCTTT. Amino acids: CASSPHALGGHTEAFF.

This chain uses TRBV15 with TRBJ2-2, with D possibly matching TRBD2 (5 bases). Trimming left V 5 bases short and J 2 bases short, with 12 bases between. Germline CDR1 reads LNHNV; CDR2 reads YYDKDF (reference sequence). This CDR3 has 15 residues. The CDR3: CATSGGLENTGELFF. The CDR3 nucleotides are TGTGCCACCAGCGGAGGACTCGAAAACACCGGGGAGCTGTTTTTT.

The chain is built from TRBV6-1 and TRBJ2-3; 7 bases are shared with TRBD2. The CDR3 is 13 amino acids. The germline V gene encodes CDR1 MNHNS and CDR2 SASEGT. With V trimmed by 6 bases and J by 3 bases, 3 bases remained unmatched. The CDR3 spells CASRGLLTDTQYF. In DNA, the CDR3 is TGTGCCAGCAGGGGACTACTTACAGATACGCAGTATTTT.

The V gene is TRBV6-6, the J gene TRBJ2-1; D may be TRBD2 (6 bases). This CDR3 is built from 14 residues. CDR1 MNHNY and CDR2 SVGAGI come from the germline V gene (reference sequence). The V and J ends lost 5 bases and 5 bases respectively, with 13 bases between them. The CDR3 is CASSNSGGDNEQFF. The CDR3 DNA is TGTGCCAGCAGTAATAGCGGAGGAGACAATGAGCAGTTCTTC.

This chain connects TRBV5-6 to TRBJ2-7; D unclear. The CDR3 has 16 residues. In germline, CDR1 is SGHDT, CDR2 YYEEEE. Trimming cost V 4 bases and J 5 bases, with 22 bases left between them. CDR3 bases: TGTGCCAGCAGCAACCGTCACGAGATTAACCCCCACGAGCAGTACTTC. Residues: CASSNRHEINPHEQYF.

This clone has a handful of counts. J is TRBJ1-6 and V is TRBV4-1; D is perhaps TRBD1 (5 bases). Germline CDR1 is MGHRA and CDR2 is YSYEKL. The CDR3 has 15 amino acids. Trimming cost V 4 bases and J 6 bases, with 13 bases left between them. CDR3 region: CASSPGGIGNSPLHF. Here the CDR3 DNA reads TGCGCCAGCAGCCCGGGGGGGATCGGTAATTCACCCCTCCACTTT.

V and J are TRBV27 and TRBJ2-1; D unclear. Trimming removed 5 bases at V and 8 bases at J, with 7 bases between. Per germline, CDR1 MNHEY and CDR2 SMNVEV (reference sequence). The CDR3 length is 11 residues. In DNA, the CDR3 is TGTGCCAGCAGTAAGGGATATGAGCAGTTCTTC. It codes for CASSKGYEQFF.

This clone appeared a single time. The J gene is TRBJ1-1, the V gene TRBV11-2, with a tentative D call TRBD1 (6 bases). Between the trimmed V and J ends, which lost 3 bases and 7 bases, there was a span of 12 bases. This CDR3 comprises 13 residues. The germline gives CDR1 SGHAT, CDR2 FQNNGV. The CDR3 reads CASSLQGRGEAFF. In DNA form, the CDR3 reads TGTGCCAGCAGCTTGCAGGGGCGGGGTGAAGCTTTCTTT.

The CDR3 here is CASSYSEGGQPQHF. The CDR3 DNA is TGTGCCAGCAGTTACTCCGAGGGGGGACAGCCCCAGCATTTT. This chain uses TRBV6-6 with TRBJ1-5; D may be TRBD1 (6 bases). The CDR3 covers 14 residues. The V end lost 0 bases, the J end lost 7 bases, and 10 bases lay between the germline ends. Germline V gene sequence: CDR1 MNHNY, CDR2 SVGAGI (reference sequence).

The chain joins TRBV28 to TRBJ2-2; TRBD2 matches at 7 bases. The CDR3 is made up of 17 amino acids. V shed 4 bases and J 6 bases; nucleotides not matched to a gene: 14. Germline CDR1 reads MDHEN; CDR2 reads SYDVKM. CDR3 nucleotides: TGTGCCAGCAGTTCGATAGGCCGGGGACTATTTCCCGGGGAGCTGTTTTTT. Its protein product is CASSSIGRGLFPGELFF.

The chain's CDR3 is CASSPLQGTYEQYF. Here the CDR3 DNA reads TGTGCCAGCAGCCCTCTACAGGGTACCTACGAGCAGTACTTC. The chain is built from TRBV7-6 and TRBJ2-7; D is possibly TRBD1 (6 bases). The germline V gene encodes CDR1 SGHVS and CDR2 FNYEAQ. CDR3 length: 14 residues. The V end was cut by 5 bases, the J end by 2 bases, with 13 bases between.

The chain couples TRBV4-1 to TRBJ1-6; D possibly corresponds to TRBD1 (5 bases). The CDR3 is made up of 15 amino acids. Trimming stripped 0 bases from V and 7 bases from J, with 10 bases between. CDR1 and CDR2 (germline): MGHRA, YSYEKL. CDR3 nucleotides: TGCGCCAGCAGCCAAGATCAGGGAAAGAATTCACCCCTCCACTTT. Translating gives CASSQDQGKNSPLHF.

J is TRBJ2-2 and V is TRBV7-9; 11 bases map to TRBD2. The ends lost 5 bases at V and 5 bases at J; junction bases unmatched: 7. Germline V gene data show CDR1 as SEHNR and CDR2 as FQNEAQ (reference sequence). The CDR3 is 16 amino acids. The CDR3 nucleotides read TGTGCCAGCAGCACCCGACTAGCGGGGATGACCGGGGAGCTGTTTTTT. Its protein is CASSTRLAGMTGELFF.

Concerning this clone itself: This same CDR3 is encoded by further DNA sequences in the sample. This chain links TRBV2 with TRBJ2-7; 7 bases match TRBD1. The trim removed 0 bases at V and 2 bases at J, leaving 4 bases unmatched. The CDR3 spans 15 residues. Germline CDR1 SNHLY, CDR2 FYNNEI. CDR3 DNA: TGTGCCAGCAGTGAAGCAACAGGGGTAACCTACGAGCAGTACTTC. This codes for CASSEATGVTYEQYF.

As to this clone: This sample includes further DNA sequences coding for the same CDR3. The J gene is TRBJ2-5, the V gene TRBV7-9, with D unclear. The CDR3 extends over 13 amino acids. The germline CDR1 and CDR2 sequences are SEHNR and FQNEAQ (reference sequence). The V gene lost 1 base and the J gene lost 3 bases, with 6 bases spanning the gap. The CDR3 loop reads CASSLVIEETQYF. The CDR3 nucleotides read TGTGCCAGCAGCTTAGTCATAGAAGAGACCCAGTACTTC.

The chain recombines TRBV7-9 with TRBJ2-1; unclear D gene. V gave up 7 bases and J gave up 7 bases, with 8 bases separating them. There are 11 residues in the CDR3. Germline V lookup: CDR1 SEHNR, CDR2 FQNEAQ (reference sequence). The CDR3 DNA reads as TGTGCCAGCACCGACCTAAATGAGCAGTTCTTC. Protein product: CASTDLNEQFF.

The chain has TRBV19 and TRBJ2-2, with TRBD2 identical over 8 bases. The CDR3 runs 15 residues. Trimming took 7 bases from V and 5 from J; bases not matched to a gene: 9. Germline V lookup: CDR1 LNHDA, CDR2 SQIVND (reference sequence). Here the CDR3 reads CASIASGSWTGELFF. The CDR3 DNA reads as TGTGCCAGTATCGCGAGCGGGAGTTGGACCGGGGAGCTGTTTTTT.

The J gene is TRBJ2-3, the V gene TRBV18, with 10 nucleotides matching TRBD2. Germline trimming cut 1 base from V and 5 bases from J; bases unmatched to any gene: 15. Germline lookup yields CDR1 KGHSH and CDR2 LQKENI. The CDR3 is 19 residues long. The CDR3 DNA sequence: TGTGCCAGCTCACCACTGGCCCTAGCGGGGGCCTCAGGAGGAGATACGCAGTATTTT. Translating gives CASSPLALAGASGGDTQYF.